This T cell receptor (beta chain) was observed in a study of blood T cell repertoires in COVID-19. The repertoire was sequenced with immunoSEQ multiplex PCR; TCRdb's copy has only in-frame clones and lacks some. Of about 74,000 clones listed, 87% are singletons. The CDR3 runs 15 residues. Germline V gene lookup returns CDR1 MNHEY and CDR2 SVGAGI. V shed 5 bases and J shed 0 bases, with 13 bases lying between them. The receptor's source is a woman aged 80 or over with active or convalescent COVID-19. The sequenced material came from peripheral blood. The J gene is TRBJ1-1, the V gene TRBV6-5, with D possibly TRBD1 on 6 matching bases. The CDR3 nucleotides read TGTGCCAGCAGTCCACAGACAGGCCTGAACACTGAAGCTTTCTTT. Translation: CASSPQTGLNTEAFF.